The rows below give T cell receptor beta chains drawn from one sample of a study of control samples from healthy donors and cancer patients. Sequenced by immunoSEQ multiplex PCR; TCRdb stores in-frame clones only, minus some. The table shows under 150,000 clones, with about 87% occurring only once. The sample was blood. Receptor source: a man aged 55 to 70 in good health. Both conserved end residues are part of each CDR3. D genes are given only for firm matches. The size of a clone is reported for some rows only, either as once, few or many, or as a class for expanded clones.

v_call	j_call	d_call	clone_size	cdr3_aa	cdr3_nt
TRBV7-3	TRBJ2-1	.	.	CASSSQGGNSYNEQFF	TGTGCCAGCAGCTCACAGGGTGGGAACTCCTACAATGAGCAGTTCTTC
TRBV18	TRBJ1-1	.	once	CASSLAHTEAFF	TGTGCCAGCTCACTAGCTCACACTGAAGCTTTCTTT
TRBV5-1	TRBJ1-4	.	.	CASRLRTTNEKLFF	TGCGCCAGTCGCCTCCGGACAACTAATGAAAAACTGTTTTTT
TRBV6-5	TRBJ1-2	.	.	CASSYGTNYGYTF	TGTGCCAGCAGTTACGGGACTAACTATGGCTACACCTTC
TRBV7-2	TRBJ1-1	TRBD1	once	CASSLQGANTEAFF	TGTGCCAGCAGCTTACAGGGGGCGAACACTGAAGCTTTCTTT
TRBV6-5	TRBJ2-5	.	.	CASRRGLQETQYF	TGTGCCAGCCGGAGGGGGCTGCAAGAGACCCAGTACTTC
TRBV12-5	TRBJ2-5	TRBD1	.	CASGLAHGQVRAETQYF	TGTGCTAGTGGTTTGGCCCACGGACAGGTTAGGGCAGAGACCCAGTACTTC
TRBV30	TRBJ1-1	.	.	CAWGGLGDTEAFF	TGTGCCTGGGGGGGGCTAGGTGACACTGAAGCTTTCTTT
TRBV5-1	TRBJ2-1	.	.	CASSSGDRYNEQFF	TGCGCCAGCAGCTCGGGGGACAGATACAATGAGCAGTTCTTC
TRBV28	TRBJ2-7	TRBD2	.	CASSPTGLAGVYEQYF	TGTGCCAGCAGTCCAACTGGACTAGCGGGGGTATACGAGCAGTACTTC
TRBV2	TRBJ1-4	.	.	CASSSPATNEKLFF	TGTGCCAGCAGTTCACCAGCAACTAATGAAAAACTGTTTTTT
TRBV7-9	TRBJ1-5	.	.	CASSLEGGAQPQHF	TGTGCCAGCAGCTTAGAAGGAGGGGCCCAACCCCAGCATTTT
TRBV18	TRBJ2-4	.	.	CASSLDRPAKNIQYF	TGTGCCAGCTCACTGGACAGACCGGCCAAAAACATTCAGTACTTC
TRBV19	TRBJ1-1	.	.	CASSFRRSEAFF	TGTGCCAGTAGTTTCCGACGTAGTGAAGCTTTCTTT
TRBV4-1	TRBJ2-2	.	.	CASRRSGGPGELFF	TGCGCCAGCCGCCGATCCGGGGGCCCCGGGGAGCTGTTTTTT
TRBV7-6	TRBJ1-2	.	.	CASSAPYGYTF	TGTGCCAGCAGCGCCCCCTATGGCTACACCTTC
TRBV7-3	TRBJ2-7	TRBD1	.	CASSRFRQGEQYF	TGTGCCAGCAGCCGTTTTCGACAGGGTGAGCAGTACTTC
TRBV18	TRBJ2-3	.	.	CASSTGTERGDTQYF	TGTGCCAGCTCAACCGGGACCGAAAGGGGGGATACGCAGTATTTT
TRBV3-1/TRBV3-2	TRBJ2-7	TRBD1	.	CASSHGTGGKVQYF	TGTGCCAGCAGCCACGGGACAGGGGGAAAGGTGCAGTACTTC
TRBV2	TRBJ1-5	TRBD1	.	CASSDAGTGNQPQHF	TGTGCCAGCAGTGACGCGGGGACAGGTAATCAGCCCCAGCATTTT
TRBV6-5	TRBJ1-5	TRBD1	.	CASSFTGGAGNQPQHF	TGTGCCAGCAGTTTTACAGGGGGCGCGGGCAATCAGCCCCAGCATTTT
TRBV4-3	TRBJ2-3	TRBD1	once	CASSRQGAVTDTQYF	TGCGCCAGCAGCCGTCAGGGGGCAGTCACAGATACGCAGTATTTT
TRBV5-1	TRBJ1-5	TRBD1	few	CASSPFGTDQPQHF	TGCGCCAGCAGCCCCTTTGGGACAGACCAGCCCCAGCATTTT
TRBV6-1	TRBJ1-1	.	.	CASSEWGGTEAFF	TGTGCCAGCAGTGAATGGGGGGGGACTGAAGCTTTCTTT
TRBV6-6	TRBJ1-2	.	once	CASSVPGEVDGYTF	TGTGCCAGCAGTGTTCCAGGGGAAGTGGATGGCTACACCTTC
TRBV6-6	TRBJ2-7	TRBD1	.	CASSKDRAYEQYF	TGTGCCAGCAGCAAGGACAGGGCCTACGAGCAGTACTTC
TRBV7-9	TRBJ1-2	.	.	CASSFQEDYGYTF	TGTGCCAGCAGCTTCCAGGAAGACTATGGCTACACCTTC
TRBV10-2	TRBJ1-2	TRBD1	.	CASSEWGRGSKVDGYTF	TGCGCCAGCAGTGAGTGGGGCAGGGGGAGTAAGGTTGATGGCTACACCTTC
TRBV9	TRBJ2-2	.	.	CASSVGVGALNTGELFF	TGTGCCAGCAGCGTAGGGGTGGGGGCGCTTAACACCGGGGAGCTGTTTTTT
TRBV30	TRBJ1-6	.	.	CAWSVQGASPLHF	TGTGCCTGGAGTGTACAGGGAGCTTCACCCCTCCACTTT
TRBV6-5	TRBJ2-3	.	.	CASSPSPTSTDTQYF	TGTGCCAGCAGCCCCTCGCCGACTAGCACAGATACGCAGTATTTT
TRBV5-1	TRBJ1-6	.	.	CASSLDGGRVESPLHF	TGCGCCAGCAGCTTGGACGGAGGACGGGTAGAATCACCCCTCCACTTT
TRBV18	TRBJ2-1	.	.	CASSPPNIADEQFF	TGTGCCAGCTCACCACCGAATATAGCGGATGAGCAGTTCTTC
TRBV4-2	TRBJ2-7	TRBD2	once	CASSQADTGTSYEQYF	TGTGCCAGCAGCCAAGCGGACACCGGGACTAGCTACGAGCAGTACTTC
TRBV6-6	TRBJ2-7	.	.	CASSSNPYEQYF	TGTGCCAGCAGTTCGAATCCTTACGAGCAGTACTTC
TRBV7-2	TRBJ2-2	.	few	CASSLQRYTGELFF	TGTGCCAGCAGCTTACAGAGGTACACCGGGGAGCTGTTTTTT
TRBV7-8	TRBJ1-4	.	few	CASSFLAGNEKLFF	TGTGCCAGCAGCTTCTTGGCGGGTAATGAAAAACTGTTTTTT
TRBV28	TRBJ2-1	TRBD1	.	CASSLDGTGLRNEQFF	TGTGCCAGCAGTTTAGACGGGACAGGGCTAAGGAATGAGCAGTTCTTC
TRBV30	TRBJ1-2	TRBD1	.	CAWARTGGYGYTF	TGTGCCTGGGCCCGGACAGGGGGCTATGGCTACACCTTC
TRBV27	TRBJ2-7	.	once	CASSSIAAPTGSTYEQYF	TGTGCCAGCAGCTCTATTGCTGCCCCCACAGGGTCCACCTACGAGCAGTACTTC
TRBV4-1	TRBJ2-2	.	.	CASSQGFQGRSGGELFF	TGCGCCAGCAGCCAAGGATTTCAGGGCAGGTCTGGCGGGGAGCTGTTTTTT
TRBV11-1	TRBJ1-1	TRBD1	.	CASSFGGQGVNTEAFF	TGTGCCAGCAGCTTCGGGGGACAGGGAGTGAACACTGAAGCTTTCTTT
TRBV4-1	TRBJ1-2	.	.	CASSQEGARGAIYGYTF	TGCGCCAGCAGCCAAGAAGGTGCGCGAGGCGCCATTTATGGCTACACCTTC
TRBV7-9	TRBJ1-2	TRBD1	.	CASSFSGTGGLLSYTF	TGTGCCAGCAGCTTCTCCGGGACAGGGGGCCTTTTAAGCTACACCTTC
TRBV28	TRBJ1-2	TRBD1	.	CASSFGDSYGYTF	TGTGCCAGCAGTTTCGGGGACAGCTATGGCTACACCTTC